What follows are 15 T cell receptor beta chains derived from one specimen sequenced in a study of early T cells in non-severe SARS-CoV-2 infection. TCRdb used MiXCR to reprocess the 5' RACE reads, holding one entry per CDR3 protein. Of over 45,000 distinct CDR3 sequences listed, about 16% are singletons. This specimen was whole blood, taken at baseline. The source is an adult who was a healthcare worker with PCR-confirmed SARS-CoV-2 infection or an uninfected control (not recorded which).

This clonotype was picked up a small number of times. The gene calls are TRBV11-2 and TRBJ2-7; D call uncertain. With 10 bases removed from V and 6 bases from J, the gap between germline ends came to 16 bases. This CDR3 is built from 12 residues. In germline, CDR1 is SGHAT, CDR2 FQNNGV. The CDR3 bases are TGTGCCATCAACACCCCCACCGGCGAGCAGTACTTC. Its translation: CAINTPTGEQYF.

There are many counts of this clonotype. The rearrangement links TRBV12-3 or TRBV12-4 to TRBJ1-4, with TRBD1 as a possible D gene (5 bases). The CDR3 consists of 14 residues. V gave up 2 bases and J gave up 8 bases, with 12 bases separating them. The CDR3 sequence: CASSLRQGREKLFF. The CDR3 nucleotides are TGTGCCAGCAGTTTAAGGCAGGGCAGGGAAAAACTGTTTTTT.

The chain couples TRBV12-3 or TRBV12-4 to TRBJ2-3, with TRBD2 matching over 9 bases. The CDR3 spans 15 residues. Trimming cost V 3 bases and J 5 bases; bases outside gene matches: 6. Written as DNA, the CDR3 is TGTGCCAGCAGTTTTGGCGGGGGGGCCATAGATACGCAGTATTTT. It yields the protein CASSFGGGAIDTQYF.

This clonotype was recorded at least ten times. The rearrangement joins TRBV11-2 to TRBJ1-2; D not resolved. This CDR3 is 12 amino acids long. Germline V CDR1 and CDR2: SGHAT, FQNNGV. Trimming shortened V by 4 bases and J by 7 bases, and 10 bases separated the two germline ends. CDR3: CASSSRDSGYTF. As DNA, the CDR3 is TGTGCCAGCAGCTCGCGAGATTCTGGCTACACCTTC.

This clonotype was seen a handful of times. The V call is TRBV7-9, the J call TRBJ2-2; no definite D call. V was cut by 5 bases and J by 5 bases, with 12 bases left in between. CDR3 size: 14 residues. Germline CDR1 is SEHNR and CDR2 is FQNEAQ (reference sequence). The CDR3 DNA follows: TGTGCCAGCAGCCGTTGGCAGCAGACCGGGGAGCTGTTTTTT. It translates to CASSRWQQTGELFF. Variable domain in full (rest from reference TRBV7-9 and TRBJ2-2): DTGVSQNPRHKITKRGQNVTFRCDPISEHNRLYWYRQTLGQGPEFLTYFQNEAQLEKSRLLSDRFSAERPKGSFSTLEIQRTEQGDSAMYLCASSRWQQTGELFFGEGSRLTVL.

By sample fraction, this clonotype is medium-sized. J is TRBJ1-1 and V is TRBV6-6; no definite D call. The germline V and J ends were trimmed by 5 bases and 0 bases, with 1 base remaining between them. Germline V CDR1 and CDR2: MNHNY, SVGAGI (reference sequence). CDR3 length: 11 amino acids. DNA of the CDR3: TGTGCCAGCAGTGTGAACACTGAAGCTTTCTTT. Protein product: CASSVNTEAFF.

The chain joins TRBV15 to TRBJ1-5, with D unresolved. Trimming removed 2 bases at V and 7 bases at J, with 9 bases between. Germline V lookup: CDR1 LNHNV, CDR2 YYDKDF (reference sequence). There are 13 residues in the CDR3. This chain's CDR3 is CATSRNLGQPQHF. The CDR3 DNA reads TGTGCCACCAGCAGAAACCTAGGGCAGCCCCAGCATTTT.

The chain combines TRBV10-3 with TRBJ1-6; D uncertain. The V end was cut by 7 bases, the J end by 0 bases, with 7 bases between. This CDR3 has 14 residues. The germline gives CDR1 ENHRY, CDR2 SYGVKD. Written as DNA, the CDR3 is TGTGCCATCAAGGCAACCTCCTATAATTCACCCCTCCACTTT. The encoded protein is CAIKATSYNSPLHF.

This clonotype was seen more than once but under ten times. This chain joins TRBV12-3 or TRBV12-4 and TRBJ1-3, with unresolved D. Trimming removed 6 bases at V and 0 bases at J, with 9 bases between. This CDR3 contains 14 residues. As DNA, the CDR3 is TGTGCCAGCAGCCCTCAGAGCTCTGGAAACACCATATATTTT. This encodes CASSPQSSGNTIYF.

This clonotype occurred a few times. The chain joins TRBV7-6 to TRBJ1-1; TRBD1 matches 8 bases. Looked up from germline, CDR1 is SGHVS and CDR2 is FNYEAQ. The CDR3 runs to 16 residues. V shed 1 base and J 4 bases; nucleotides not matched to a gene: 8. The chain's CDR3 is CASSLDRGAKGTEAFF. The DNA of the CDR3 is TGTGCCAGCAGCTTAGACAGGGGGGCAAAAGGCACTGAAGCTTTCTTT.

The chain combines TRBV30 with TRBJ1-6; 7 positions agree with TRBD1. This CDR3 spans 13 amino acids. Trimming cost V 2 bases and J 8 bases; bases outside gene matches: 3. The V gene's germline CDR1 is GTSNPN and CDR2 SVGIG (reference sequence). The CDR3 protein is CAWSLRGDSPLHF. In nucleotides, the CDR3 is TGTGCCTGGAGTCTCAGGGGGGATTCACCCCTCCACTTT.

The table lists this clonotype with a few counts. This CDR3 is CASRKTGADFIYTF. The CDR3 DNA follows: TGTGCCAGCAGGAAGACAGGGGCGGACTTCATCTACACCTTC. V gene TRBV6-6 combines with J gene TRBJ1-2; 8 bases are shared with TRBD1. The junction had 13 bases not matched to a gene; V was cut back by 6 bases and J by 10 bases. This CDR3 has 14 residues. Germline CDR1 MNHNY, CDR2 SVGAGI (reference sequence).

Many counts were recorded for this clonotype. The rearrangement uses TRBV7-9 and TRBJ2-7; 13 bases map to TRBD2. Trimming took 6 bases from V and 4 from J; bases not matched to a gene: 0. Germline V gene sequence: CDR1 SEHNR, CDR2 FQNEAQ (reference sequence). The CDR3 runs to 13 residues. The CDR3, as DNA: TGTGCCAGCAGACTAGCGGGAGGGTACGAGCAGTACTTC. This encodes CASRLAGGYEQYF.

The rearrangement uses TRBV10-3 and TRBJ2-1; D may be TRBD2 (7 bases). The CDR3 totals 16 residues. Between the trimmed V and J ends, which lost 0 bases and 4 bases, there was a span of 13 bases. Germline V gene data show CDR1 as ENHRY and CDR2 as SYGVKD. In nucleotides, the CDR3 is TGTGCCATCAGTGAGTCTGGGGGGGGGCAATACAATGAGCAGTTCTTC. It codes for CAISESGGGQYNEQFF.

This clonotype was counted many times. The CDR3 here is CASRQTPTGELFF. As DNA, the CDR3 is TGTGCCAGCAGACAAACTCCGACCGGGGAGCTGTTTTTT. V is TRBV2 and J is TRBJ2-2; D not resolved. The CDR3 extends over 13 amino acids. With 6 bases removed from V and 5 bases from J, the gap between germline ends came to 10 bases. Per germline, CDR1 SNHLY and CDR2 FYNNEI.